The 11 T cell receptor beta chains presented below share a single source sample, sequenced in a study of blood T cell repertoires in COVID-19. Clones were read by immunoSEQ multiplex PCR, and TCRdb kept only the in-frame ones, dropping some. This repertoire shows some 220,000 clones, about 83% found once; its top ten account for about 1.3%. Specimen: peripheral blood. The receptor set was obtained from a woman aged 25 to 39 with COVID-19, enrolled during active disease.

The chain couples TRBV11-2 to TRBJ2-7, with D perhaps TRBD1 (6 bases). V gave up 2 bases and J gave up 1 base, with 15 bases separating them. The CDR3 covers 16 residues. Germline CDR1 SGHAT, CDR2 FQNNGV. CDR3 nucleotide sequence: TGTGCCAGCAGCTTAAACCACGGGACACCATCCTACGAGCAGTACTTC. As protein: CASSLNHGTPSYEQYF.

The chain is built from TRBV7-2 and TRBJ2-5, with 16 bases aligning to TRBD2. Trimming removed 5 bases from V and 3 bases from J; junction bases left unmatched: 3. This CDR3 comprises 16 residues. The germline gives CDR1 SGHTA, CDR2 FQGNSA. The DNA of the CDR3 is TGTGCCAGCAGCCCCGGGACTAGCGGGAGGGAAGAGACCCAGTACTTC. Protein: CASSPGTSGREETQYF.

Remarks on this clone: The same CDR3 arises from other DNA sequences in this sample as well. The gene calls are TRBV5-1 and TRBJ1-6, with 8 bases identical to TRBD1. Trimming removed 3 bases from V and 7 bases from J; junction bases left unmatched: 3. The germline V gene encodes CDR1 SGHRS and CDR2 YFSETQ. The CDR3 has 14 residues. In nucleotides, the CDR3 is TGCGCCAGCAGCTCAGGACAGGGAAATTCACCCCTCCACTTT. This translates into CASSSGQGNSPLHF.

The chain carries TRBV2 and TRBJ2-4; 7 bases agree with TRBD1. Germline V gives CDR1 SNHLY, CDR2 FYNNEI. V lost 11 bases, J lost 13 bases, and 14 bases stayed unmatched. The CDR3 totals 12 residues. CDR3 sequence: CAGGGDSEEQYF. The CDR3 bases are TGTGCCGGAGGTGGGGACAGCGAGGAGCAGTACTTC.

CDR3 amino acids: CATARANYGYTF. CDR3 nucleotides: TGTGCCACCGCCCGGGCTAACTATGGCTACACCTTC. The V call is TRBV28, the J call TRBJ1-2; D gene uncertain. Trimming stripped 10 bases from V and 0 bases from J, with 9 bases between. CDR1 and CDR2 (germline): MDHEN, SYDVKM. The CDR3 runs 12 residues.

This clone was picked up one time. The rearrangement joins TRBV4-3 to TRBJ2-7; 12 nucleotides agree with TRBD2. Germline V gene data show CDR1 as LGHNA and CDR2 as YSLEER. With 0 bases clipped from V and 2 bases from J, the junction kept 11 bases outside the gene matches. The CDR3 is made up of 19 amino acids. The CDR3 DNA reads as TGCGCCAGCAGCCAAGAACGAGGGCTAGCGGGAGGGATCGCCTACGAGCAGTACTTC. This gives the protein CASSQERGLAGGIAYEQYF.

This rearrangement joins TRBV27 to TRBJ2-1, with D perhaps TRBD2 (5 bases). The CDR3 extends over 15 amino acids. Germline V CDR1 and CDR2: MNHEY, SMNVEV (reference sequence). The germline V and J ends were trimmed by 2 bases and 4 bases, with 12 bases remaining between them. The CDR3 protein is CASSLMRVGYNEQFF. CDR3 nucleotides: TGTGCCAGCAGTTTAATGCGGGTGGGGTACAATGAGCAGTTCTTC.

This chain connects TRBV4-1 to TRBJ2-1, with 12 positions matching TRBD2. Germline V gene data show CDR1 as MGHRA and CDR2 as YSYEKL. The CDR3 has 16 amino acids. J was trimmed by 8 bases and V by 1 base; bases with no gene match: 6. This chain's CDR3 is CASSQVGLAGIYEQFF. In DNA form, the CDR3 reads TGCGCCAGCAGCCAAGTAGGACTAGCGGGAATTTATGAGCAGTTCTTC.

This chain joins TRBV19 and TRBJ1-5; TRBD1 matches 10 bases. V lost 2 bases and J lost 7; bases outside the gene matches: 8. The CDR3 is made up of 16 amino acids. Germline CDR1 reads LNHDA; CDR2 reads SQIVND (reference sequence). The CDR3 spells CASSIKGTGVRQPQHF. The CDR3 DNA reads TGTGCCAGTAGTATAAAGGGGACAGGGGTCCGCCAGCCCCAGCATTTT.

The rearrangement links TRBV28 to TRBJ1-4; D perhaps matches TRBD1 (5 bases). Looked up from germline, CDR1 is MDHEN and CDR2 is SYDVKM. This CDR3 comprises 17 residues. With 8 bases removed from V and 1 base from J, the gap between germline ends came to 20 bases. The DNA for the CDR3 is TGTGCCAGCTACTCAAGGCAGGGATCAGTAACTAATGAAAAACTGTTTTTT. Its translation is CASYSRQGSVTNEKLFF.

V and J are TRBV19 and TRBJ2-1, with D perhaps matching TRBD1 (6 bases). The CDR3 covers 14 residues. From germline, CDR1 is LNHDA and CDR2 SQIVND (reference sequence). Trimming cost V 4 bases and J 6 bases, with 13 bases left between them. The CDR3 region is CASSRGGTGNEQFF. The CDR3 DNA sequence: TGTGCCAGTAGTAGAGGGGGTACCGGCAATGAGCAGTTCTTC.